Each of the 10 T cell receptor beta chains below was sequenced from the same sample in a study of blood T cell repertoires in COVID-19. Only in-frame clones appear in the TCRdb table, and some are missing; sequencing was by immunoSEQ multiplex PCR. The sample includes approximately 250,000 clones, approximately 84% of them seen just once. The sample taken for sequencing was peripheral blood. Every receptor here comes from a middle-aged man with acute or convalescent COVID-19.

CDR3 in amino acids: CSVRLIGDTIYF. The DNA of the CDR3 is TGCAGCGTTCGATTGATAGGGGACACCATATATTTT. V gene TRBV29-1 combines with J gene TRBJ1-3; D perhaps matches TRBD1 (5 bases). Trimming stripped 5 bases from V and 8 bases from J, with 13 bases between. CDR1 is SQVTM and CDR2 is ANQGSEA in the germline V gene. CDR3 length: 12 amino acids. The variable domain in full, completed from reference TRBV29-1 and TRBJ1-3, reads SAVISQKPSRDICQRGTSLTIQCQVDSQVTMMFWYRQQPGQSLTLIATANQGSEATYESGFVIDKFPISRPNLTFSTLTVSNMSPEDSSIYLCSVRLIGDTIYFGEGSWLTVV.

The V call is TRBV3-1 (or the pseudogene TRBV3-2), the J call TRBJ2-1, with a possible D match to TRBD2 (7 bases). The CDR3 length is 16 residues. From germline, CDR1 is LGHDT and CDR2 YNNKEL (reference sequence). V lost 0 bases, J lost 5 bases, and 14 bases lay in between. The CDR3 reads CASSQEGGGRNNEQFF. The CDR3 DNA is TGTGCCAGCAGCCAAGAAGGGGGGGGCAGGAACAATGAGCAGTTCTTC.

V and J are TRBV28 and TRBJ1-1, with D perhaps matching TRBD1 (6 bases). V shed 5 bases and J shed 7 bases, with 17 bases lying between them. Germline CDR1 reads MDHEN; CDR2 reads SYDVKM. The CDR3 sequence is 14 residues long. CDR3 in amino acids: CASSPSGGRVEAFF. In nucleotides, the CDR3 is TGTGCCAGCAGTCCCAGCGGGGGCAGGGTTGAAGCTTTCTTT. The full variable domain, its missing parts supplied by reference TRBV28 and TRBJ1-1, is DVKVTQSSRYLVKRTGEKVFLECVQDMDHENMFWYRQDPGLGLRLIYFSYDVKMKEKGDIPEGYSVSREKKERFSLILESASTNQTSMYLCASSPSGGRVEAFFGQGTRLTVV.

The rearrangement uses TRBV2 and TRBJ2-3, with a tentative D call TRBD2 (6 bases). Trimming removed 2 bases at V and 2 bases at J, with 23 bases between. The CDR3 sequence is 19 residues long. Germline-derived CDR1 and CDR2 are SNHLY and FYNNEI. The CDR3 coding sequence is TGTGCCAGCAGTGAATACGGGCGCCTCGCGGGACGGCACACAGATACGCAGTATTTT. Encoded protein: CASSEYGRLAGRHTDTQYF.

The table lists this clone with a few counts. The V and J genes are TRBV28 and TRBJ2-5; 8 bases are a match to TRBD2. Germline V gene lookup returns CDR1 MDHEN and CDR2 SYDVKM. Unmatched junction bases numbered 7, after V lost 3 bases and J lost 4 bases. The CDR3 spans 15 residues. The CDR3, as DNA: TGTGCCAGCAGTTTGGGGGGCGGGGGGCGAGAGACCCAGTACTTC. Translation gives CASSLGGGGRETQYF. Full variable domain (rest looked up from reference TRBV28 and TRBJ2-5): DVKVTQSSRYLVKRTGEKVFLECVQDMDHENMFWYRQDPGLGLRLIYFSYDVKMKEKGDIPEGYSVSREKKERFSLILESASTNQTSMYLCASSLGGGGRETQYFGPGTRLLVL.

The gene calls are TRBV7-2 and TRBJ2-7; 8 nucleotides line up with TRBD1. The CDR3 covers 14 residues. Germline-derived CDR1 and CDR2 are SGHTA and FQGNSA. Germline trimming cut 5 bases from V and 2 bases from J; bases unmatched to any gene: 5. The CDR3 region is CASSHGDRPYEQYF. The CDR3 coding sequence is TGTGCCAGCAGCCACGGGGACAGGCCCTACGAGCAGTACTTC.

The V call is TRBV6-1, the J call TRBJ1-5; no definite D call. From germline, CDR1 is MNHNS and CDR2 SASEGT. Trimming pared 2 bases from V and 6 bases from J, leaving 17 bases between. CDR3 length equals 16 residues. CDR3 protein: CASSEMSRAGGQPQHF. In nucleotides, the CDR3 is TGTGCCAGCAGTGAAATGTCGAGGGCTGGAGGTCAGCCCCAGCATTTT.

There are a few counts of this clone. The genes are TRBV19 and TRBJ1-5; weak D call: TRBD1 (5 bases). Germline V lookup: CDR1 LNHDA, CDR2 SQIVND (reference sequence). V lost 3 bases, J lost 5 bases, and 11 bases lay in between. CDR3 length equals 14 residues. Here the CDR3 DNA reads TGTGCCAGTAGTATCGGACATCGATATCAGCCCCAGCATTTT. Translation gives CASSIGHRYQPQHF.

V gene TRBV7-2 combines with J gene TRBJ1-1, with D maybe TRBD1 (5 bases). CDR1 is SGHTA and CDR2 is FQGNSA in the germline V gene. The CDR3 extends over 14 amino acids. The V and J ends lost 4 bases and 6 bases respectively, with 15 bases between them. The chain's CDR3 is CASSYNQGRSEAFF. The CDR3 bases are TGTGCCAGCAGCTACAACCAGGGCAGGTCTGAAGCTTTCTTT.

The CDR3 sequence is CASSPGLNGYTF. CDR3 nucleotides: TGCGCCAGCAGCCCGGGACTCAATGGCTACACCTTC. This sequence joins TRBV5-1 and TRBJ1-2; TRBD1 is a possible D gene (5 bases). V was shortened by 4 bases and J by 6 bases, with 10 bases between the two germline ends. The CDR3 consists of 12 residues. CDR1 and CDR2 (germline): SGHRS, YFSETQ.